Detailed here is one T cell receptor (beta chain). The antigen remains unidentified. Assay: immunoSEQ multiplex PCR; the TCRdb copy retains only in-frame clones and omits some. The repertoire holds roughly 130,000 clones, with around nine tenths as singletons. The data stem from a study of T cell responses to AZD1222 COVID-19 vaccine. Study overall: Analysis merged second doses at about 4 or about 12 weeks.

CDR3 length: 17 residues. Trimming took 2 bases from V and 1 from J, leaving 15 bases between them. CDR1 and CDR2 (germline): MNHEY, SVGEGT. Whole-study findings and limits: When two AZD1222 doses had been given, Spike-specific TCR breadth and depth rose. Only 5 to 7 individuals given AZD1222 were seropositive at baseline. Spike-wide coverage was observed for vaccine-associated CD4 TCRs, with dominant responses at 160-218 and 743-854.

The chain combines TRBV6-2 or TRBV6-3 with TRBJ1-5; D unclear. The material was peripheral blood, obtained on day 0 of AZD1222 vaccination. This sequence was found in an adult in good health. The CDR3 protein is CASSYQAGRISNQPQHF. The DNA of the CDR3 is TGTGCCAGCAGTTACCAAGCGGGGAGGATCAGCAATCAGCCCCAGCATTTT.